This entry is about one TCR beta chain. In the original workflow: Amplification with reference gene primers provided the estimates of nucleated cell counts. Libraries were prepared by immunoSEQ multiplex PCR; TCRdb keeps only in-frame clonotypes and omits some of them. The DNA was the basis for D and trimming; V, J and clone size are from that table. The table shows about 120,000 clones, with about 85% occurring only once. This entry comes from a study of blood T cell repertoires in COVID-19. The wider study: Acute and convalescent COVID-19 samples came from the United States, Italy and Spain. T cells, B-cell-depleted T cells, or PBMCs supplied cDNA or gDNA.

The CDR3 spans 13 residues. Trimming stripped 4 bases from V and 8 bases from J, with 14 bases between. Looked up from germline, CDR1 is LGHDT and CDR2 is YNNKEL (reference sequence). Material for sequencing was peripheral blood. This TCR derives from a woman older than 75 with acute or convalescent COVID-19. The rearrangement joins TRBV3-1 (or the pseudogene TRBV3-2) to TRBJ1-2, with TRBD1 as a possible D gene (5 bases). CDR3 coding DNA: TGTGCCAGCAGCCTCCTCAGGGCGAGGGGCTACACCTTC. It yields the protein CASSLLRARGYTF.